This paragraph reports one T cell receptor (beta chain). Its specificity is not known. Each sample contributed 96,000 or so TCR templates to the assay. Sequenced by immunoSEQ multiplex PCR; TCRdb stores in-frame clones only, minus some. The sample contains around 100,000 clones, approximately 94% of which appear only once. The data were taken from a study of siplizumab effects on memory and regulatory T cells. The CDR3 covers 15 residues. V was trimmed by 0 bases and J by 4 bases, leaving 12 bases between them. CDR1 and CDR2 (germline): SGHDN, FVKESK. Regarding the study as a whole: Sequences that were alloreactive and traceable to unstimulated CD4+ memory cells were significantly reduced by siplizumab.

What was sequenced was non-Treg CD4+ T cells sorted from blood. This clonotype was sampled from a human donor in good health. V and J are TRBV14 and TRBJ1-2; D not resolved. The DNA for the CDR3 is TGTGCCAGCAGCCAAGATTTGGAAACGGCCTATGGCTACACCTTC. As protein: CASSQDLETAYGYTF. Filled out from reference TRBV14 and TRBJ1-2, the complete variable domain reads EAGVTQFPSHSVIEKGQTVTLRCDPISGHDNLYWYRRVMGKEIKFLLHFVKESKQDESGMPNNRFLAERTGGTYSTLKVQPAELEDSGVYFCASSQDLETAYGYTFGSGTRLTVV.